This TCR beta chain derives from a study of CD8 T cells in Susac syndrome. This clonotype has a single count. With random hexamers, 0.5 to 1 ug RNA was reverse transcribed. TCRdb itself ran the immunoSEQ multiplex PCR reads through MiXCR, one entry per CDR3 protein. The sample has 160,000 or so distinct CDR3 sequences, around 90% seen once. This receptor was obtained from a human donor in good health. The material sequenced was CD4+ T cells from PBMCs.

The CDR3 DNA follows: TGCAGCGTTGACCTCAATGAAAAACTGTTTTTT. This codes for CSVDLNEKLFF. The chain has TRBV29-1 and TRBJ1-4; D gene ambiguous. Germline CDR1 SQVTM, CDR2 ANQGSEA. This CDR3 has 11 residues. The V and J ends lost 3 bases and 5 bases respectively, with 4 bases between them.